The 20 T cell receptor beta chains below come from one sample, sequenced in a study of patients and donors after allogeneic stem cell transplantation. TCRdb re-derived calls from the RT-PCR reads in MiXCR, one entry per CDR3 protein. The table lists tens of thousands of distinct CDR3 sequences, more than 25% of them singletons. The sample consisted of blood, either unsorted or a sorted T cell fraction (not recorded which). Every receptor here comes from a human donor who was either an allogeneic HSCT recipient or a stem cell or donor lymphocyte infusion donor (not recorded which). It is not recorded whose cells these are; they may come from a transplant donor.

V gene TRBV29-1 combines with J gene TRBJ2-5; 8 nucleotides line up with TRBD1. This CDR3 comprises 15 residues. V was pared by 5 bases and J by 4 bases, with 12 bases of the junction left unmatched. Germline V lookup: CDR1 SQVTM, CDR2 ANQGSEA. The DNA for the CDR3 is TGCAGCGTTTCAGAGGTCAGGGGGCGCGGAGAGACCCAGTACTTC. Translating gives CSVSEVRGRGETQYF.

The chain couples TRBV6-5 to TRBJ2-1, with TRBD1 matching 10 bases. Unmatched junction bases numbered 6, after V lost 9 bases and J lost 1 base. The germline V gene has CDR1 MNHEY and CDR2 SVGAGI. This CDR3 spans 15 amino acids. The CDR3: CASGTGQGSYNEQFF. The CDR3 DNA follows: TGTGCCAGTGGGACGGGACAGGGGTCCTACAATGAGCAGTTCTTC.

This clonotype occurred once. The rearrangement uses TRBV27 and TRBJ2-7; D unresolved. This CDR3 is 12 amino acids long. Trimming removed 5 bases at V and 7 bases at J, with 12 bases between. Per germline, CDR1 MNHEY and CDR2 SMNVEV (reference sequence). In DNA form, the CDR3 reads TGTGCCAGCAGTCTCCCTGCCTCGGAGCAGTACTTC. Amino acids: CASSLPASEQYF.

In this sample, this clonotype turned up a few times. The chain uses TRBV7-6 and TRBJ2-1; D uncertain. The CDR3 is 14 amino acids. The V and J ends lost 0 bases and 5 bases respectively, with 8 bases between them. Germline assignment: CDR1 SGHVS and CDR2 FNYEAQ. CDR3 residues: CASSLARLDNEQFF. The CDR3 coding sequence is TGTGCCAGCAGCTTAGCTAGACTCGACAATGAGCAGTTCTTC.

The sample holds a few counts of this clonotype. This chain joins TRBV6-6 and TRBJ2-2; D assignment may be TRBD1 or TRBD2 (5 bases each). CDR1 and CDR2 (germline): MNHNY, SVGAGI (reference sequence). Between the trimmed V and J ends, which lost 4 bases and 3 bases, there was a span of 21 bases. The CDR3 consists of 18 residues. DNA for the CDR3: TGTGCCAGCAGTTGGGAGACAGAGAGCCCCGTGGACACCGGGGAGCTGTTTTTT. Protein: CASSWETESPVDTGELFF.

This clonotype showed up just a few times. The chain uses TRBV10-3 and TRBJ2-1; the D call may be TRBD1 or TRBD2 (5 bases each). The CDR3 covers 15 residues. The V gene's germline CDR1 is ENHRY and CDR2 SYGVKD. V was trimmed by 5 bases and J by 11 bases, leaving 22 bases between them. The CDR3 protein is CAISPNPQGGGKQFF. Written as DNA, the CDR3 is TGTGCCATCAGTCCAAACCCGCAGGGCGGAGGAAAGCAGTTCTTC.

This clonotype has only a few counts. The chain is built from TRBV5-1 and TRBJ2-7; perhaps D is TRBD1 or TRBD2 (5 bases each). The CDR3 length is 15 residues. Germline V gene lookup returns CDR1 SGHRS and CDR2 YFSETQ. The V gene lost 0 bases and the J gene lost 0 bases, with 10 bases spanning the gap. The CDR3 sequence is CASSLGGPNSYEQYF. The CDR3 nucleotides read TGCGCCAGCAGCTTGGGGGGACCCAACTCCTACGAGCAGTACTTC.

This chain connects TRBV29-1 to TRBJ1-2; D unresolved. The CDR3 is 13 residues long. The germline CDR1 and CDR2 sequences are SQVTM and ANQGSEA. V was shortened by 1 base and J by 4 bases, with 10 bases between the two germline ends. CDR3: CSVEGSSLYGYTF. Written as DNA, the CDR3 is TGCAGCGTTGAAGGCAGCAGTCTCTATGGCTACACCTTC.

This clonotype was seen only a few times. V is TRBV2 and J is TRBJ2-5, with TRBD1 as a possible D gene (6 bases). V lost 5 bases to trimming and J lost 2 bases, with 12 bases between them. Germline V CDR1 and CDR2: SNHLY, FYNNEI. This CDR3 has 14 residues. The CDR3 loop is CASSRGHLQETQYF. CDR3 bases: TGTGCCAGCAGTCGGGGACACCTACAAGAGACCCAGTACTTC.

This clonotype was counted only a few times. J is TRBJ2-4 and V is TRBV29-1, with 7 nucleotides matching TRBD1. Germline lookup yields CDR1 SQVTM and CDR2 ANQGSEA. The CDR3 totals 13 residues. Trimming removed 6 bases from V and 6 bases from J; junction bases left unmatched: 8. The CDR3: CSVKTGFLNIQYF. The DNA for the CDR3 is TGCAGCGTGAAGACAGGGTTCTTAAACATTCAGTACTTC.

This chain joins TRBV29-1 and TRBJ1-2; maybe TRBD1 (5 bases). CDR3 length equals 16 residues. The V end was cut by 1 base, the J end by 4 bases, with 19 bases between. The V gene's germline CDR1 is SQVTM and CDR2 ANQGSEA. This chain's CDR3 is CSVEGAVGGLAYGYTF. DNA of the CDR3: TGCAGCGTTGAAGGGGCCGTCGGGGGATTGGCCTATGGCTACACCTTC.

This clonotype occurred a few times. The chain joins TRBV20-1 to TRBJ2-1; D uncertain. Trimming cost V 0 bases and J 9 bases, with 6 bases left between them. Germline values: CDR1 DFQATT, CDR2 SNEGSKA (reference sequence). This CDR3 is 11 amino acids long. The CDR3 DNA is TGCAGTGCTAGAGATAAGGGTGAGCAGTTCTTC. Translated, it gives CSARDKGEQFF.

A few counts support this clonotype. The gene calls are TRBV7-2 and TRBJ2-1; TRBD2 agrees at 8 bases. Looked up from germline, CDR1 is SGHTA and CDR2 is FQGNSA. V dropped 5 bases and J dropped 6; count of bases not matched to a gene: 9. The CDR3 is 15 amino acids. CDR3 nucleotides: TGTGCCAGCAGCCCCGGGACTAGTTCAGTCAATGAGCAGTTCTTC. Translating it yields CASSPGTSSVNEQFF. The entire variable domain, with the rest obtained from reference TRBV7-2 and TRBJ2-1, is as follows: GAGVSQSPSNKVTEKGKDVELRCDPISGHTALYWYRQSLGQGLEFLIYFQGNSAPDKSGLPSDRFSAERTGGSVSTLTIQRTQQEDSAVYLCASSPGTSSVNEQFFGPGTRLTVL.

Only a few counts were recorded for this clonotype. CDR3 bases: TGCAGCGTACCCCGGACTAGCGGGAGGAAGAGGTTCTACAATGAGCAGTTCTTC. Amino acids: CSVPRTSGRKRFYNEQFF. V and J are TRBV29-1 and TRBJ2-1; 14 bases line up with TRBD2. The V gene's germline CDR1 is SQVTM and CDR2 ANQGSEA. J was trimmed by 3 bases and V by 6 bases; bases with no gene match: 13. The CDR3 sequence is 18 residues long.

There are many counts of this clonotype. The chain couples TRBV21-1 to TRBJ2-5. TRBV21-1 counts as a pseudogene. The CDR3 has 10 residues. CDR3: CASSNKTQYF. The CDR3 DNA is TGTGCCAGCAGCAATAAGACCCAGTACTTC.

The chain combines TRBV29-1 with TRBJ2-4; 7 bases align to TRBD1. CDR3 size: 13 residues. V shed 4 bases and J 6 bases; nucleotides not matched to a gene: 6. CDR1 and CDR2 (germline): SQVTM, ANQGSEA. DNA of the CDR3: TGCAGCGTTGTTGAGGGGGCGAGAAACATTCAGTACTTC. This encodes CSVVEGARNIQYF.

The chain joins TRBV7-2 to TRBJ2-3; D is unresolved. The germline V gene encodes CDR1 SGHTA and CDR2 FQGNSA. This CDR3 contains 12 residues. V gave up 4 bases and J gave up 8 bases, with 10 bases separating them. The CDR3 spells CASSSSTGTQYF. The CDR3 DNA reads TGTGCCAGCAGCTCCTCGACGGGTACGCAGTATTTT.

This clonotype occurred a few times. The chain is built from TRBV7-2 and TRBJ2-5, with D perhaps matching TRBD1 (5 bases). The ends were cut back, 3 bases at V and 5 bases at J, with 13 bases in the middle. CDR1 and CDR2 from the germline V gene are SGHTA and FQGNSA. This CDR3 has 14 residues. Here the CDR3 reads CASSFGGAVETQYF. DNA of the CDR3: TGTGCCAGCAGCTTCGGTGGGGCGGTGGAGACCCAGTACTTC.

This clonotype was seen a single time. The J gene is TRBJ2-1, the V gene TRBV24-1; 7 nucleotides align to TRBD2. Looked up from germline, CDR1 is KGHDR and CDR2 is SFDVKD. Losses at the gene ends were 9 bases for V and 3 bases for J; bases not matched to a gene: 10. The CDR3 is 15 amino acids. CDR3 nucleotides: TGTGCCACCGATTCAGCTGAGCGGGACTACAATGAGCAGTTCTTC. Its protein product is CATDSAERDYNEQFF.

The rearrangement joins TRBV15 to TRBJ2-2; 7 positions match TRBD2. This CDR3 contains 20 residues. The germline V gene encodes CDR1 LNHNV and CDR2 YYDKDF (reference sequence). V lost 3 bases to trimming and J lost 3 bases; unmatched junction nucleotides: 19. CDR3 DNA sequence: TGTGCCACCAGCAGGGCCCTCAAGACGTCACCCCGGGAGGACACCGGGGAGCTGTTTTTT. It yields the protein CATSRALKTSPREDTGELFF.